This T cell receptor beta chain was identified during a study of blood T cell repertoires in COVID-19 (TCRdb year 2020). In terms of the full investigation: Samples covering the acute and convalescent phases of COVID-19 were provided by collaborators in the United States, Italy and Spain. The repertoires were made available in a free public database intended to serve as a resource for research on the immune response to SARS-CoV-2. The material from the prospective study consisted of cDNA or gDNA derived from T cells, B-cell-depleted T cells, or PBMCs. The sample metadata nearly always contained a de-identified subject ID, COVID-19 status, age in years and sex. Deeply sampled blood TCRbeta repertoires from subjects exposed to, actively infected with, or recovered from COVID-19 were included in the dataset. Samples came from the ongoing ImmuneRACE study (first 160 participants) plus 1,254 subjects from 6 global collaborators. Where available, HLA class I and class II types were taken from metadata supplied by the sample provider and were not determined by assay-based typing.

Concerning this clone itself: The antigen it binds to is not known. No base quality values were provided; no much bigger clone lies one nucleotide off.

Here is what the overall study found, with its caveats: The amount of clinical and demographic metadata varied by source and participant and was provided uncurated.

In the prospective study, participants were roughly 18 to 95 years old, resided in about two dozen geographic areas of the United States, and were enrolled through a virtual design. In the prospective study, cohorts were assigned on the basis of participant-reported clinical history obtained from a screening survey and a study questionnaire. ImmuneRACE Cohort 3 recovered participants were defined by two consecutive negative NP/OP PCR tests, healthcare professional clearance, or symptom resolution. Mobile phlebotomists in the prospective study collected whole blood, serum and a nasopharyngeal or oropharyngeal swab from every participant. Over an approximately 2-month period, participants in the prospective study had the option of providing additional blood draws and questionnaires. Blood samples from the prospective study were shipped frozen or at room temperature prior to DNA extraction. The V end gives up 4 bases and the J end 7 bases, leaving 9 bases in the junction not matched to a gene. Its CDR3 holds 16 amino acids, cysteine through phenylalanine. Only the CDR3 portion is preserved as DNA: 48 bases, with reading frame beginning at the first base. CDR1 and CDR2 are drawn from the germline V gene: WSHSY, SAAADI.

TCRbeta CDR3 regions were amplified from genomic DNA by means of the immunoSEQ Assay, a bias-controlled multiplex PCR. As for the original processing: Nucleated cell counts per sample were estimated from amplification of reference gene primers within the assay. To quantify the absolute abundance of each unique TCRbeta CDR3 rearrangement, sequence reads were collapsed and filtered. For each sample, productive Simpson clonality was calculated by taking the square root of Simpson's diversity index across productive rearrangements. TCRdb limited this immuneACCESS table to in-frame rearrangements with V and J called. A share of clones is missing; checked studies link under half to unresolved V genes, and the rest is unexplained. V and J calls and clone size are as listed in that table; D and trimming were resolved from the DNA. For this sample the table gives around 500,000 clones, of which approximately 90% were detected only once. The ten largest clones represent 6.5% to 9.5% of the sample.

The sample taken for sequencing was PBMCs or T cells enriched from blood (not recorded which). This sequence uses TRBV10-2 and TRBJ1-4, with 10 middle bases fitting TRBD1. This clonotype originated in a woman aged 55-75 years who had recovered from COVID-19. Here the CDR3 is given as CASSVPTGGQGEKLFF. In nucleotides, the sequence is TGCGCCAGCAGTGTACCGACAGGGGGCCAGGGTGAAAAACTGTTTTTT.